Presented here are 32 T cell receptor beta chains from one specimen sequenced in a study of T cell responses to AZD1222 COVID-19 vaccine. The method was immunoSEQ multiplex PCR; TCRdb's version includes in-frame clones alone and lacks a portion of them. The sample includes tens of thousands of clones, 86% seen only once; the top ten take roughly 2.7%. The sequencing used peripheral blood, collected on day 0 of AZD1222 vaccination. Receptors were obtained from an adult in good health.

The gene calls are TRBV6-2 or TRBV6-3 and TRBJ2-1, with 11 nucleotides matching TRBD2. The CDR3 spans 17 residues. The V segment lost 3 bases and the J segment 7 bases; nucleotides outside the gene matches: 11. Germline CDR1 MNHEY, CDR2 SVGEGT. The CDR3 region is CASSYGLAGGQLNEQFF. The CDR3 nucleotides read TGTGCCAGCAGTTATGGGCTAGCGGGAGGTCAATTGAATGAGCAGTTCTTC.

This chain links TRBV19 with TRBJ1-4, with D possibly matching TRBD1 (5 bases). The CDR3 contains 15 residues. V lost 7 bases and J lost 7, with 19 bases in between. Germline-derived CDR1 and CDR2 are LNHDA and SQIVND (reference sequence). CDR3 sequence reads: CASKDPGLEAEKLFF. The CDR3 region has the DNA TGTGCCAGTAAAGACCCGGGACTTGAGGCTGAAAAACTGTTTTTT.

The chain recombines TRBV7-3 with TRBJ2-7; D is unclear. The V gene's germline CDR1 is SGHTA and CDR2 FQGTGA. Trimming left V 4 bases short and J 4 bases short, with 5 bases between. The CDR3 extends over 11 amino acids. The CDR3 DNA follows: TGTGCCAGCAGCTCCGATTACGAGCAGTACTTC. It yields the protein CASSSDYEQYF.

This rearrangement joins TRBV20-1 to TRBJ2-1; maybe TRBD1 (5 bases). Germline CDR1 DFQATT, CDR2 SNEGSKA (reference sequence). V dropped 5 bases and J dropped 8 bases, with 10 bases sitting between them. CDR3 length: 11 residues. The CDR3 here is CSAQGNDEQFF. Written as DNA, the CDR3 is TGCAGTGCTCAGGGTAACGATGAGCAGTTCTTC.

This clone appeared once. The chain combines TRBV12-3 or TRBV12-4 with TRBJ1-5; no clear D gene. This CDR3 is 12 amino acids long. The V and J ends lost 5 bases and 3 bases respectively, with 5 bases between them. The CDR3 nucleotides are TGTGCCAGCAGTAGGATCAATCAGCCCCAGCATTTT. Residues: CASSRINQPQHF.

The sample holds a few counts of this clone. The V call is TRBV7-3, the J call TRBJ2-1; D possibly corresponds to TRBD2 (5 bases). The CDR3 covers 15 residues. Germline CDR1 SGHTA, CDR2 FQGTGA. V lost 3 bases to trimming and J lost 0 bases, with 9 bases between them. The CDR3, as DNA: TGTGCCAGCAGCTTCGGACTCAGCTCCTACAATGAGCAGTTCTTC. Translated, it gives CASSFGLSSYNEQFF.

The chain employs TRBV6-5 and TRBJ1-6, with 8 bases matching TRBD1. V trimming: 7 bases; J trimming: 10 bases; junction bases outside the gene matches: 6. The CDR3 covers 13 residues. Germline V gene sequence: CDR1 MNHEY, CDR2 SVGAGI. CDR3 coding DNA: TGTGCCAGCACCGGACAGGGTTACTCACCCCTCCACTTT. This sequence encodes CASTGQGYSPLHF.

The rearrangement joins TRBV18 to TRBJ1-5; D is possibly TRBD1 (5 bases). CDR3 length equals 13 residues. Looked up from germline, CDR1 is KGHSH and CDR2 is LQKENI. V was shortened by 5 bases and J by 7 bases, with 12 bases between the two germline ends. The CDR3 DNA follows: TGTGCCAGCTCAAGGGGTTTGGAGCAGCCCCAGCATTTT. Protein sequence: CASSRGLEQPQHF.

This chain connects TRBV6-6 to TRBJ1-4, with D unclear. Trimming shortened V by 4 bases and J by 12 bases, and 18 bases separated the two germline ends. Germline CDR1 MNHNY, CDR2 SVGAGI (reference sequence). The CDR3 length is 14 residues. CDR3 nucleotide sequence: TGTGCCAGCAGTTCGGGATGGCAGGCAGATGAACTGTTTTTT. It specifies CASSSGWQADELFF.

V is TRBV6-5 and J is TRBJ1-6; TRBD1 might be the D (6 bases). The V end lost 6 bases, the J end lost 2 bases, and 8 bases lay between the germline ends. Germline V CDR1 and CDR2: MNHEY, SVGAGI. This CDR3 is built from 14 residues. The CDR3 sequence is CASRQGPYNSPLHF. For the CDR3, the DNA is TGTGCCAGCAGACAGGGCCCCTATAATTCACCCCTCCACTTT.

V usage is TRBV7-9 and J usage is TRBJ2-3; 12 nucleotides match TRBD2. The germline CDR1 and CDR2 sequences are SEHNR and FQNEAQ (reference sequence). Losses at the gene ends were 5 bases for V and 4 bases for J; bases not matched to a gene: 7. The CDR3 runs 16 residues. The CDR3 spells CASSPRTSGISDTQYF. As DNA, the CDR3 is TGTGCCAGCAGCCCAAGGACTAGCGGGATCTCAGATACGCAGTATTTT.

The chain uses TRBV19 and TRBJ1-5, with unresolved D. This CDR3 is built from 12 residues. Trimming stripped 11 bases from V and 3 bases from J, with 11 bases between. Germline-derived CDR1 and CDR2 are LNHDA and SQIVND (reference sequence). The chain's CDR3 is CASGRNNQPQHF. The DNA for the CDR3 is TGTGCCTCTGGGAGGAACAATCAGCCCCAGCATTTT. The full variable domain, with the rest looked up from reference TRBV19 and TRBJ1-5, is DGGITQSPKYLFRKEGQNVTLSCEQNLNHDAMYWYRQDPGQGLRLIYYSQIVNDFQKGDIAEGYSVSREKKESFPLTVTSAQKNPTAFYLCASGRNNQPQHFGDGTRLSIL.

The CDR3 DNA reads TGTGCCAGTAGTCTCTTCCGGGGGGGGGAGACCCAGTACTTC. Its translation is CASSLFRGGETQYF. The genes are TRBV19 and TRBJ2-5, with 8 bases lining up with TRBD2. J gave up 5 bases and V 5 bases, and 7 bases lay outside the gene matches. The CDR3 runs to 14 residues. Per the germline V gene, CDR1 is LNHDA and CDR2 is SQIVND (reference sequence).

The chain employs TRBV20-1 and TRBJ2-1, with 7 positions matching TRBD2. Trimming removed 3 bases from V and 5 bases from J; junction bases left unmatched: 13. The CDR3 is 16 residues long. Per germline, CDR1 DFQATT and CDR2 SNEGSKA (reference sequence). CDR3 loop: CSASNPTSQHHNEQFF. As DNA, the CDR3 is TGCAGTGCTAGTAACCCGACTAGCCAACACCACAATGAGCAGTTCTTC.

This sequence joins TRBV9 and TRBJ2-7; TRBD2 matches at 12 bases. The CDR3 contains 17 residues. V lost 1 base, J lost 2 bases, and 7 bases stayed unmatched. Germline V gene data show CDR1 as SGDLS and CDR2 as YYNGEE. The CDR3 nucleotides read TGTGCCAGCAGCGTACGTCTGGGGACTAGCGGGCCCTACGAGCAGTACTTC. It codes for CASSVRLGTSGPYEQYF.

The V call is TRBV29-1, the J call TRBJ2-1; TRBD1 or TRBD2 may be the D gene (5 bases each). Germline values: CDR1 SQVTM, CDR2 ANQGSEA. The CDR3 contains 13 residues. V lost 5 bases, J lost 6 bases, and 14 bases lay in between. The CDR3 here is CSVILRGGNEQFF. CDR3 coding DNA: TGCAGCGTTATACTTCGGGGCGGCAATGAGCAGTTCTTC.

The CDR3 here is CASSPASYEQYF. DNA of the CDR3: TGTGCCAGCAGCCCGGCATCCTACGAGCAGTACTTC. V usage is TRBV3-1 (or the pseudogene TRBV3-2) and J usage is TRBJ2-7; D unresolved. Trimming left V 4 bases short and J 1 base short, with 5 bases between. The germline V gene has CDR1 LGHDT and CDR2 YNNKEL (reference sequence). The CDR3 length is 12 residues.

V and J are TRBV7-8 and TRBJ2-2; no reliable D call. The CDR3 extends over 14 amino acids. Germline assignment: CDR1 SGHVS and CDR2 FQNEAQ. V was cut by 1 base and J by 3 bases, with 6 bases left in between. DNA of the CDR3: TGTGCCAGCAGCTTAGGTCCCCACACCGGGGAGCTGTTTTTT. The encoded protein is CASSLGPHTGELFF. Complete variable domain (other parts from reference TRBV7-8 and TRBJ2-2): GAGVSQSPRYKVAKRGQDVALRCDPISGHVSLFWYQQALGQGPEFLTYFQNEAQLDKSGLPSDRFFAERPEGSVSTLKIQRTQQEDSAVYLCASSLGPHTGELFFGEGSRLTVL.

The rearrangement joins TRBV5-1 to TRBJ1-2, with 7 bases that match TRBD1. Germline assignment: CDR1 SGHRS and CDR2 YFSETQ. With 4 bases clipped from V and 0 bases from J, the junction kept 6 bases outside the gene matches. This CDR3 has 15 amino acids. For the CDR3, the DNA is TGCGCCAGCAGCCCTACGACAGGGACTAACTATGGCTACACCTTC. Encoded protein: CASSPTTGTNYGYTF. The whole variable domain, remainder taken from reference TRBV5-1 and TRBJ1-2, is KAGVTQTPRYLIKTRGQQVTLSCSPISGHRSVSWYQQTPGQGLQFLFEYFSETQRNKGNFPGRFSGRQFSNSRSEMNVSTLELGDSALYLCASSPTTGTNYGYTFGSGTRLTVV.

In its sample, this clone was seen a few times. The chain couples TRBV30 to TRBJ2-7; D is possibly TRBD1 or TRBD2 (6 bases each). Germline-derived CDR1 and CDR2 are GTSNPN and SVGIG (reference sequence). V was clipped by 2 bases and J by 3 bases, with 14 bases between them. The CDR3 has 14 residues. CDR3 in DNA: TGTGCCTGGAGTAAAAGCGGAGGGGGCTACGAGCAGTACTTC. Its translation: CAWSKSGGGYEQYF.

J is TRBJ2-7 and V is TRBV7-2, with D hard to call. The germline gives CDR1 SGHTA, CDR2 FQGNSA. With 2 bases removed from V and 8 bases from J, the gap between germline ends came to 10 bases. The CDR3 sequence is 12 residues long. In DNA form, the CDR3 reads TGTGCCAGCAGCTTACCGGGTACGAAGCAGTACTTC. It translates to CASSLPGTKQYF.

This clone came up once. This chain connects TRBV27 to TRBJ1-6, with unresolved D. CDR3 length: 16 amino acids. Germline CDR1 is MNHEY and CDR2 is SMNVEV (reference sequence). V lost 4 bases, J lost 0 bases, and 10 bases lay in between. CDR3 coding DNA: TGTGCCAGCAGTTGGCACTACAGCTCCTATAATTCACCCCTCCACTTT. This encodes CASSWHYSSYNSPLHF.

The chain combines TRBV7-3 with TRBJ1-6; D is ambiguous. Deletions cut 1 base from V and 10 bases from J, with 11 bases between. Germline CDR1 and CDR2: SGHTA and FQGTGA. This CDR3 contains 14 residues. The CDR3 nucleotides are TGTGCCAGCAGCTTAATAGGCGTAGGATCACCCCTCCACTTT. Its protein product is CASSLIGVGSPLHF.

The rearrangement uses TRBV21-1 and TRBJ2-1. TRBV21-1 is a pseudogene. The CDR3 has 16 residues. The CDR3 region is CASSKRVAGMDNEQFF. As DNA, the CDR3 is TGTGCCAGCAGCAAGAGGGTAGCAGGGATGGACAATGAGCAGTTCTTC.

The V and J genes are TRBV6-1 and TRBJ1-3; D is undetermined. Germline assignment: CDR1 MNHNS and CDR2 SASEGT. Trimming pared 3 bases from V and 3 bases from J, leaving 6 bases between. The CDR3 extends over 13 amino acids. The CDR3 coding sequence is TGTGCCAGCAGTGAGGGTTTTGGAAACACCATATATTTT. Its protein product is CASSEGFGNTIYF.

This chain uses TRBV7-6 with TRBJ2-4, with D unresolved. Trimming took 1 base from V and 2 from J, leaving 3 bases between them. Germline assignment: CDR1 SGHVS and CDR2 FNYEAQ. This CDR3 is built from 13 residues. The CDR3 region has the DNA TGTGCCAGCAGCTTAGTCCCCAAAAACATTCAGTACTTC. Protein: CASSLVPKNIQYF.

The CDR3 sequence: CASSVSGGGFSGNTIYF. For the CDR3, the DNA is TGTGCCAGCAGCGTCTCTGGGGGGGGGTTCTCGGGAAACACCATATATTTT. The rearrangement uses TRBV9 and TRBJ1-3, with a possible D match to TRBD1 (5 bases). The V end lost 2 bases, the J end lost 4 bases, and 19 bases lay between the germline ends. Per germline, CDR1 SGDLS and CDR2 YYNGEE. This CDR3 is built from 17 residues.

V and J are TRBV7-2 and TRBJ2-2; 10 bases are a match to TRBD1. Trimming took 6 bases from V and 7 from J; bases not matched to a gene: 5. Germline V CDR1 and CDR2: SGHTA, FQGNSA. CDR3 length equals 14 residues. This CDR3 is CASRWDRGNGELFF. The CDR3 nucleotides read TGTGCCAGCAGGTGGGACAGGGGAAACGGGGAGCTGTTTTTT.

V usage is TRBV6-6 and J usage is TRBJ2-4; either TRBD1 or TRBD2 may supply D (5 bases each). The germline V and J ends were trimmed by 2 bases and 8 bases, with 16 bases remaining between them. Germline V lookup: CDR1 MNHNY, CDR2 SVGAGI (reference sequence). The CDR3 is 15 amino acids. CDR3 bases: TGTGCCAGCAGTTACCTCTCCGGGGCCGCGGACATTCAGTACTTC. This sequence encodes CASSYLSGAADIQYF.

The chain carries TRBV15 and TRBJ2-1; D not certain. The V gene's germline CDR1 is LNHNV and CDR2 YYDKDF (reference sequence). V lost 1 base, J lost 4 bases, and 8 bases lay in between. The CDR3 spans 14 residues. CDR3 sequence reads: CATSRASLYNEQFF. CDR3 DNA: TGTGCCACCAGCAGAGCCTCCCTATACAATGAGCAGTTCTTC.

The CDR3 spells CASSDSGGNNEKLFF. CDR3 in DNA: TGTGCCAGCAGTGATTCGGGGGGCAATAATGAAAAACTGTTTTTT. The chain carries TRBV2 and TRBJ1-4; D perhaps matches TRBD1 (6 bases). The CDR3 length is 15 residues. CDR1 and CDR2 (germline): SNHLY, FYNNEI. Trimming took off 3 bases at V and 4 bases at J, with 12 bases between the two ends.

CDR3: CSVEPGESDIQYF. The CDR3 DNA sequence: TGCAGCGTTGAACCGGGGGAGAGTGACATTCAGTACTTC. V is TRBV29-1 and J is TRBJ2-4, with a tentative D call TRBD2 (6 bases). With 2 bases removed from V and 8 bases from J, the gap between germline ends came to 13 bases. Germline V gene sequence: CDR1 SQVTM, CDR2 ANQGSEA. The CDR3 has 13 residues.